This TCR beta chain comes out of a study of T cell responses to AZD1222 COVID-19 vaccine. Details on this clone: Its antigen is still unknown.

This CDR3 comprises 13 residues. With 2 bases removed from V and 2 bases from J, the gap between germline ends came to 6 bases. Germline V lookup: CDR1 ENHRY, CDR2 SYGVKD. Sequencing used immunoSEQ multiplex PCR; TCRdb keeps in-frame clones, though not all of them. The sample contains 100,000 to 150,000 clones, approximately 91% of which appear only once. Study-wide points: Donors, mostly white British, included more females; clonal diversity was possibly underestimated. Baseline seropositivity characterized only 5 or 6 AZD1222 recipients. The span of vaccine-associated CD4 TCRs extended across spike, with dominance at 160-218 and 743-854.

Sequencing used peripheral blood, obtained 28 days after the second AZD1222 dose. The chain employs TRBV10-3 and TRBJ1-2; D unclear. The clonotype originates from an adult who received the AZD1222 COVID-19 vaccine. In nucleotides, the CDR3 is TGTGCCATCAGTGAGGCGACAAACTATGGCTACACCTTC. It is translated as CAISEATNYGYTF.